Sequencing of this T cell receptor (beta chain) was carried out in a study of T cell responses to AZD1222 COVID-19 vaccine. This CDR3 is built from 14 residues. V was shortened by 8 bases and J by 3 bases, with 14 bases between the two germline ends. CDR1 and CDR2 from the germline V gene are SNHLY and FYNNEI. General study points: Repertoires in all cases were sampled only once the peak T cell response had passed. A reported finding is that nearly half of spike-specific TCRs target unmutated variant regions. The number of AZD1222 recipients seropositive at baseline was only six.

Method: immunoSEQ multiplex PCR; TCRdb's copy keeps in-frame clones and lacks some. Found here are about 140,000 clones, around 93% of them singletons; the top ten hold about 3.8%. For this clone: The antigen is not known.

The sequence was obtained from an adult who received the AZD1222 COVID-19 vaccine. The J gene is TRBJ1-5, the V gene TRBV2, with D unresolved. The material sequenced was peripheral blood, taken 28 days after the second AZD1222 dose. The CDR3 loop reads CASGSGNPNQPQHF. In DNA form, the CDR3 reads TGTGCCAGCGGTTCTGGCAACCCCAATCAGCCCCAGCATTTT. Together with reference TRBV2 and TRBJ1-5, the CDR3 gives the full variable domain: EPEVTQTPSHQVTQMGQEVILRCVPISNHLYFYWYRQILGQKVEFLVSFYNNEISEKSEIFDDQFSVERPDGSNFTLKIRSTKLEDSAMYFCASGSGNPNQPQHFGDGTRLSIL.